The 3 T cell receptor beta chains listed next were all sequenced from one sample in a study of human T cells and chemical hapten exposure. The time point: patch test 1, 2 weeks after DPC sensitization. Treatment: therapeutic diphenylcyclopropenone sensitization with weekly scalp DPC. TCRdb re-analysed the RACE reads in MiXCR, keeping a single row per CDR3 protein. The sample lists around 69,000 distinct CDR3 sequences; about 9.4% were seen once. Material: whole blood, obtained in connection with sensitization to the hapten diphenylcyclopropenone (DPC). These receptors all come from a middle-aged woman with alopecia areata. Some clones in this sample may be carry-over from other donors' samples.

J is TRBJ2-1 and V is TRBV5-6, with 8 bases that match TRBD2. V dropped 0 bases and J dropped 10; count of bases not matched to a gene: 12. Germline V CDR1 and CDR2: SGHDT, YYEEEE. The CDR3 runs 16 residues. The CDR3 is CASSLASTGGPREQFF. The CDR3, as DNA: TGTGCCAGCAGCTTGGCGTCGACGGGGGGGCCCAGGGAGCAGTTCTTC. Together with reference TRBV5-6 and TRBJ2-1, the CDR3 gives the full variable domain: DAGVTQSPTHLIKTRGQQVTLRCSPKSGHDTVSWYQQALGQGPQFIFQYYEEEERQRGNFPDRFSGHQFPNYSSELNVNALLLGDSALYLCASSLASTGGPREQFFGPGTRLTVL.

Concerning this clonotype itself: With a much larger clone just one base away, this may be a read error. This chain uses TRBV7-6 with TRBJ2-7; perhaps TRBD1 as D (6 bases). Germline V gene sequence: CDR1 SGHVS, CDR2 FNYEAQ. The CDR3 extends over 14 amino acids. In DNA form, the CDR3 reads TGTGCCAACAGCCTGTCCCAGGGGCCCTACGAGCAGTACTTC. Its protein is CANSLSQGPYEQYF.

This clonotype was recorded many times. The chain carries TRBV14 and TRBJ1-2; D remains ambiguous. The V and J ends lost 1 base and 5 bases respectively, with 5 bases between them. Germline CDR1 reads SGHDN; CDR2 reads FVKESK. The CDR3 covers 12 residues. CDR3 in DNA: TGTGCCAGCAGCCAAGGAGGATATGGCTACACCTTC. Translated: CASSQGGYGYTF.